The text below deals with one T cell receptor beta chain. Its specificity is not known. This entry comes from a study of Graves' ophthalmopathy and Graves' hyperthyroidism. Each diagnosis was determined on the basis of clinical symptoms, serum thyroxine, TRAb, thyroid ultrasound and orbital computed tomography. The sequenced template was RNA, covering the TCR beta CDR3 region. The first round was an RT-PCR with HTBI primers, and the second round was a multiplex PCR. TCRdb called the multiplex PCR reads again in MiXCR, with one record for every CDR3 protein. The sample consists of about 740,000 distinct CDR3 sequences, around 40% of them appearing once. The CDR3 consists of 18 residues. V was pared by 0 bases and J by 2 bases, with 22 bases between. From germline, CDR1 is DFQATT and CDR2 SNEGSKA (reference sequence). Study results and caveats: Most expanded clonotypes in thyroid above 0.001 frequency also showed up in blood. The model forecast ophthalmopathy progression, reaching roughly 70% sensitivity and approximately 79% specificity.

The chain recombines TRBV20-1 with TRBJ1-1; no clear D. The sample taken for sequencing was peripheral blood. The sequence was obtained from an adult man with Graves' ophthalmopathy. CDR3 nucleotide sequence: TGCAGTGCTAGAGATGGAAAGGCCCGATTAGTTTCTAACACTGAAGCTTTCTTT. Its translation is CSARDGKARLVSNTEAFF.